A single sample is the source of the 27 T cell receptor beta chains below, sequenced in a study of brain T cells in children with intractable seizures. Here immunoSEQ multiplex PCR was the method, and the copy in TCRdb shows in-frame clones only, minus some. The sample lists roughly 80,000 clones, more than 75% seen once, with roughly a quarter in the top ten. The specimen was peripheral blood, collected at surgery. The receptors derive from a girl aged 2-10 years with Rasmussen encephalitis and intractable seizures.

The chain couples TRBV6-5 to TRBJ1-5; TRBD1 aligns across 7 bases. Germline V gives CDR1 MNHEY, CDR2 SVGAGI. The CDR3 has 15 residues. V was pared by 6 bases and J by 3 bases, with 8 bases of the junction left unmatched. In DNA, the CDR3 is TGTGCCAGCAGCAGAACAGGGGAGCTCAATCAGCCCCAGCATTTT. It translates to CASSRTGELNQPQHF.

DNA for the CDR3: TGCAGTCTTCAGGGACCCTATGGCTACACCTTC. Amino acid sequence: CSLQGPYGYTF. The chain is built from TRBV20-1 and TRBJ1-2; tentative D call: TRBD1 (5 bases). Trimming took 8 bases from V and 4 from J, leaving 11 bases between them. Germline assignment: CDR1 DFQATT and CDR2 SNEGSKA (reference sequence). The CDR3 consists of 11 residues.

This sequence joins TRBV19 and TRBJ1-6; the D gene is possibly TRBD1 (5 bases). With 1 base removed from V and 5 bases from J, the gap between germline ends came to 12 bases. Germline loops: CDR1 LNHDA, CDR2 SQIVND (reference sequence). The CDR3 totals 16 residues. CDR3 nucleotide sequence: TGTGCCAGTAGTATAGTCGGGGGTGGGAATAATTCACCCCTCCACTTT. Amino acid sequence: CASSIVGGGNNSPLHF.

The V and J genes are TRBV5-6 and TRBJ1-2, with 10 nucleotides matching TRBD1. The V gene end was trimmed by 0 bases and the J gene end by 5 bases; junction bases not matched to a gene: 7. CDR1 SGHDT and CDR2 YYEEEE come from the germline V gene. The CDR3 covers 16 residues. CDR3 amino acids: CASSLAEDRGLYGYTF. CDR3 nucleotide sequence: TGTGCCAGCAGCTTGGCCGAAGACAGGGGGCTGTATGGCTACACCTTC.

The chain links TRBV6-5 to TRBJ2-7, with TRBD1 matching over 8 bases. This CDR3 spans 13 amino acids. V gave up 5 bases and J gave up 2 bases; unmatched junction bases: 2. Germline V gene sequence: CDR1 MNHEY, CDR2 SVGAGI. The CDR3 here is CASSPDRAYEQYF. Here the CDR3 DNA reads TGTGCCAGCAGTCCGGACAGGGCCTACGAGCAGTACTTC.

The genes are TRBV2 and TRBJ2-3; the D gene could be TRBD1 or TRBD2 (5 bases each). V lost 6 bases and J lost 6, with 10 bases in between. The CDR3 spans 12 residues. Germline CDR1 and CDR2: SNHLY and FYNNEI. The CDR3 region has the DNA TGTGCCAGCAGGGGGCGGAGGGATACGCAGTATTTT. Translating gives CASRGRRDTQYF.

This sequence joins TRBV11-2 and TRBJ1-6, with D possibly matching TRBD1 (6 bases). CDR3 length equals 13 residues. The germline V gene encodes CDR1 SGHAT and CDR2 FQNNGV. V lost 0 bases to trimming and J lost 14 bases, with 11 bases between them. CDR3 amino acids: CASSLEGALALHF. The DNA for the CDR3 is TGTGCCAGCAGCTTAGAGGGGGCCTTGGCCCTCCACTTT.

The rearrangement links TRBV28 to TRBJ2-1, with D uncertain. The germline CDR1 and CDR2 sequences are MDHEN and SYDVKM. The CDR3 runs 11 residues. The ends were cut back, 4 bases at V and 7 bases at J, with 5 bases in the middle. DNA for the CDR3: TGTGCCAGCAGTTCCGGGAATGAGCAGTTCTTC. Its protein product is CASSSGNEQFF. Full variable domain (missing parts from reference TRBV28 and TRBJ2-1): DVKVTQSSRYLVKRTGEKVFLECVQDMDHENMFWYRQDPGLGLRLIYFSYDVKMKEKGDIPEGYSVSREKKERFSLILESASTNQTSMYLCASSSGNEQFFGPGTRLTVL.

The chain carries TRBV2 and TRBJ1-1; D is ambiguous. CDR1 and CDR2 (germline): SNHLY, FYNNEI. The CDR3 is made up of 13 amino acids. The ends were cut back, 5 bases at V and 6 bases at J, with 13 bases in the middle. The CDR3 protein is CASSNMRRSEAFF. As DNA, the CDR3 is TGTGCCAGCAGTAATATGAGGAGGTCTGAAGCTTTCTTT.

In its sample, this clone was seen once. V is TRBV7-2 and J is TRBJ2-2, with 15 positions matching TRBD2. CDR3 size: 16 residues. Germline V gene lookup returns CDR1 SGHTA and CDR2 FQGNSA. V was clipped by 6 bases and J by 4 bases; unmatched bases: 3. The chain's CDR3 is CASRWTSGRATGELFF. The CDR3 bases are TGTGCCAGCAGATGGACTAGCGGGAGGGCCACCGGGGAGCTGTTTTTT. The variable domain in full, with the rest retrieved from reference TRBV7-2 and TRBJ2-2, is GAGVSQSPSNKVTEKGKDVELRCDPISGHTALYWYRQSLGQGLEFLIYFQGNSAPDKSGLPSDRFSAERTGGSVSTLTIQRTQQEDSAVYLCASRWTSGRATGELFFGEGSRLTVL.

CDR3: CASSQESLMRYEQYF. As DNA, the CDR3 is TGTGCCAGCAGCCAAGAAAGTTTAATGAGGTACGAGCAGTACTTC. This rearrangement joins TRBV3-1 (or the pseudogene TRBV3-2) to TRBJ2-7; D gene unclear. Looked up from germline, CDR1 is LGHDT and CDR2 is YNNKEL (reference sequence). CDR3 size: 15 residues. Trimming removed 0 bases from V and 4 bases from J, with 13 bases in between.

The chain employs TRBV19 and TRBJ1-5; the match to TRBD1 covers 7 bases. The CDR3 covers 15 residues. V gave up 5 bases and J gave up 2 bases; unmatched junction bases: 6. Germline V gene sequence: CDR1 LNHDA, CDR2 SQIVND (reference sequence). In DNA, the CDR3 is TGTGCCAGTAGTGCAGAGACAGGGCGCAATCAGCCCCAGCATTTT. This codes for CASSAETGRNQPQHF.

The V gene is TRBV4-2, the J gene TRBJ2-3, with 8 bases identical to TRBD2. The CDR3 has 17 residues. V gave up 0 bases and J gave up 1 base; unmatched junction bases: 6. The germline V gene has CDR1 LGHNA and CDR2 YNFKEQ. The CDR3: CASSQDRRAGGTDTQYF. CDR3 nucleotides: TGTGCCAGCAGCCAAGATCGTAGAGCGGGGGGCACAGATACGCAGTATTTT.

This clone was seen only once. CDR3 bases: TGTGCCACCAGTGATTTGCGGGGGGCTGTTGAAAAACTGTTTTTT. The encoded protein is CATSDLRGAVEKLFF. This chain links TRBV24-1 with TRBJ1-4; weak D call: TRBD1 (6 bases). CDR1 KGHDR and CDR2 SFDVKD come from the germline V gene. The CDR3 loop spans 15 amino acids. Trimming took 0 bases from V and 7 from J, leaving 11 bases between them.

The J gene is TRBJ2-6, the V gene TRBV5-6; unclear D gene. Trimming cost V 7 bases and J 2 bases, with 7 bases left between them. The CDR3 spans 13 residues. Germline V gene data show CDR1 as SGHDT and CDR2 as YYEEEE. Here the CDR3 reads CASALPGANVLTF. The CDR3, as DNA: TGTGCCAGCGCCTTACCTGGGGCCAACGTCCTGACTTTC.

The chain uses TRBV5-4 and TRBJ1-1, with a weak D call TRBD1 (6 bases). Germline V gene data show CDR1 as SGHNT and CDR2 as YYREEE (reference sequence). The CDR3 length is 12 residues. The V end lost 8 bases, the J end lost 4 bases, and 12 bases lay between the germline ends. CDR3 DNA sequence: TGTGCCAGTGGCGGAGGGGGCACTGAAGCTTTCTTT. Protein sequence: CASGGGGTEAFF.

The chain combines TRBV3-1 (or the pseudogene TRBV3-2) with TRBJ2-3, with D possibly TRBD1 on 6 matching bases. Between the trimmed V and J ends, which lost 1 base and 4 bases, there was a span of 6 bases. Germline V CDR1 and CDR2: LGHDT, YNNKEL (reference sequence). The CDR3 spans 13 residues. CDR3 sequence reads: CASSQAGADTQYF. The CDR3 bases are TGTGCCAGCAGCCAAGCAGGGGCAGATACGCAGTATTTT.

This chain connects TRBV9 to TRBJ1-6; tentative D call: TRBD1 (5 bases). CDR1 and CDR2 from the germline V gene are SGDLS and YYNGEE. Between the trimmed V and J ends, which lost 3 bases and 5 bases, there was a span of 15 bases. This CDR3 has 16 amino acids. The CDR3 loop reads CASSAWDGRNNSPLHF. The DNA of the CDR3 is TGTGCCAGCAGCGCGTGGGACGGACGGAATAATTCACCCCTCCACTTT.

The chain has TRBV18 and TRBJ2-7; the D is unclear. Per germline, CDR1 KGHSH and CDR2 LQKENI. Trimming stripped 3 bases from V and 8 bases from J, with 8 bases between. This CDR3 contains 11 residues. The CDR3 protein is CASSPDRQQYF. In DNA, the CDR3 is TGTGCCAGCTCACCGGATAGACAGCAGTACTTC.

The rearrangement uses TRBV9 and TRBJ2-5; the D is unclear. V lost 0 bases to trimming and J lost 2 bases, with 8 bases between them. Germline V gives CDR1 SGDLS, CDR2 YYNGEE. The CDR3 length is 14 residues. Here the CDR3 DNA reads TGTGCCAGCAGCGTAGATGGTAGACAAGAGACCCAGTACTTC. Translating gives CASSVDGRQETQYF.

V and J are TRBV11-2 and TRBJ2-7; D gene ambiguous. CDR1 is SGHAT, CDR2 FQNNGV, per germline. The CDR3 extends over 14 amino acids. V shed 3 bases and J shed 2 bases, with 11 bases lying between them. The CDR3 sequence: CASSFKPSTYEQYF. The DNA for the CDR3 is TGTGCCAGCAGCTTTAAGCCGAGCACCTACGAGCAGTACTTC.

A few counts support this clone. This chain links TRBV12-2 with TRBJ1-1. TRBV12-2 is marked as a pseudogene. The CDR3 covers 13 residues. This chain's CDR3 is CASRFWGDTEAFF. CDR3 bases: TGTGCAAGTCGCTTCTGGGGGGACACTGAAGCTTTCTTT.

This sequence joins TRBV27 and TRBJ1-6; D is uncertain. Germline CDR1 MNHEY, CDR2 SMNVEV (reference sequence). Trimming pared 8 bases from V and 0 bases from J, leaving 11 bases between. The CDR3 loop spans 15 amino acids. The CDR3 spells CASGTPSSYNSPLHF. CDR3 DNA: TGTGCCAGCGGCACCCCCAGCTCCTATAATTCACCCCTCCACTTT.

The chain employs TRBV14 and TRBJ1-5, with D possibly matching TRBD1 (5 bases). Trimming took off 4 bases at V and 2 bases at J, with 6 bases between the two ends. CDR1 is SGHDN, CDR2 FVKESK, per germline. The CDR3 is made up of 13 amino acids. This chain's CDR3 is CASSRGGNQPQHF. CDR3 in DNA: TGTGCCAGCAGCCGGGGCGGCAATCAGCCCCAGCATTTT.

The chain is built from TRBV6-2 or TRBV6-3 and TRBJ1-5; D unresolved. CDR1 is MNHEY and CDR2 is SVGEGT in the germline V gene. V was trimmed by 2 bases and J by 0 bases, leaving 5 bases between them. The CDR3 is 14 residues long. CDR3 loop: CASSYHSSNQPQHF. CDR3 DNA sequence: TGTGCCAGCAGTTACCACAGTAGCAATCAGCCCCAGCATTTT.

This sequence joins TRBV6-5 and TRBJ2-2, with 8 bases aligning to TRBD1. V shed 1 base, J shed 6 bases, and the junction held 4 bases outside the gene matches. Germline CDR1 MNHEY, CDR2 SVGAGI. This CDR3 has 15 residues. CDR3 protein: CASSYWTGTAGELFF. The DNA of the CDR3 is TGTGCCAGCAGTTACTGGACAGGGACGGCCGGGGAGCTGTTTTTT.

This chain connects TRBV2 to TRBJ1-5; D is uncertain. Germline loops: CDR1 SNHLY, CDR2 FYNNEI. The CDR3 length is 12 residues. V was clipped by 5 bases and J by 3 bases, with 5 bases between them. As DNA, the CDR3 is TGTGCCAGCAGTAGAAACAATCAGCCCCAGCATTTT. Protein: CASSRNNQPQHF.